This TCR beta chain comes out of a study of T-cell memory formation after mild COVID-19. Study summary: Largely, the TCR clusters proved donor specific.

General observations from the study: There was a balanced CD4/CD8 profile in clones contracting day 15 to 85, and later expanders leaned CD4+.

TCRdb analysed the 5' RACE reads with MiXCR anew, one entry per CDR3 protein. The sample has 550,000 to 700,000 distinct CDR3 sequences, 17% seen once. A remark on this clonotype: Its matching antigen is unknown.

Trimming took off 5 bases at V and 0 bases at J, with 12 bases between the two ends. CDR1 and CDR2 from the germline V gene are SGDLS and YYNGEE. This CDR3 comprises 15 residues. V is TRBV9 and J is TRBJ2-1, with D uncertain. This receptor was obtained from an adult woman who had mild COVID-19 (a few samples of this study predate the infection). Cell type and time point are not known. Sequencing was performed on PBMCs or a T cell subset sorted from them (not recorded which). The CDR3 DNA reads TGTGCCAGCAGGGATGACAAAAGCTCCTACAATGAGCAGTTCTTC. Protein product: CASRDDKSSYNEQFF.